This TCR beta chain is drawn from a study of CD4 T cell repertoires in COVID-19. Study as a whole: Relabeled CFSE-low cells, IL-2-expanded for less than 11 days, met spikes from other coronaviruses.

These memory T cells were uncultured and sequenced directly after ex vivo isolation. Overall study findings and caveats: Two or all three memory subsets shared several highly expanded SARS-CoV-2-reactive clonotypes. Between roughly 6 and 25% of SARS-CoV-2 clonotypes also appeared in SARS-CoV and/or HKU1 spike cultures.

Trimming cost V 3 bases and J 1 base, with 10 bases left between them. CDR1 is SGHVS, CDR2 FNYEAQ, per germline. The CDR3 is made up of 15 amino acids. Method: immunoSEQ multiplex PCR; TCRdb's copy keeps in-frame clones and lacks some. The sample includes about 22,000 clones, 80% to 90% of them seen just once. As to this clone: Its antigen is unknown.

This specimen was central memory CD4+ T cells from blood, taken before the COVID-19 pandemic. This chain uses TRBV7-6 with TRBJ2-1; possibly TRBD2 for D (6 bases). The clonotype was recovered from a human donor who had COVID-19. The CDR3 here is CASSLIRGSYNEQFF. CDR3 sequence (DNA): TGTGCCAGCAGCTTGATCCGGGGGTCCTACAATGAGCAGTTCTTC.